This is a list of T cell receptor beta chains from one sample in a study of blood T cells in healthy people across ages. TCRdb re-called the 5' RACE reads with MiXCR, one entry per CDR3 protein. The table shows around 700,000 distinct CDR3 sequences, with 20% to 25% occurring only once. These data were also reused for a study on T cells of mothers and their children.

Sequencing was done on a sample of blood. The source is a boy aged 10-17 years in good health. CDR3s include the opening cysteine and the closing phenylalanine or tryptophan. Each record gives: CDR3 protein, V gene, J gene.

CASSVGPGEVYEQYF	TRBV9	.
CSATLAGAETQYF	TRBV20-1	TRBJ2-5
CSVSDRSSSGNTIYF	TRBV29-1	TRBJ1-3
CASSVVEGSNEQFF	TRBV9	TRBJ2-1
CSASTGVGREQYF	TRBV20-1	TRBJ2-7
CSARAGGVPGTQYF	TRBV20-1	TRBJ2-5
CASRYLNRGYDPYEQYF	TRBV28	TRBJ2-7
CVSSYGLPAEPQHF	TRBV6-6	TRBJ1-5
CAITEQWDQSQHF	TRBV10-3	TRBJ1-5
CASSPSPGANVLTF	TRBV7-3	TRBJ2-6
CATSDLIAGGDTDTQYF	TRBV24-1	TRBJ2-3
CASSGRVEQFF	TRBV2	TRBJ2-1
CSVEGREGETEAFF	TRBV29-1	TRBJ1-1
CSVVTTGQEKLFF	TRBV29-1	TRBJ1-4
CATSRDRNQLDQYF	TRBV15	TRBJ2-5
CSSSMVGTGDGYTF	TRBV27	TRBJ1-2
CASSLDRESKNIQYF	TRBV12-3/TRBV12-4	TRBJ2-4
CATSRGRTGYGYTF	TRBV15	TRBJ1-2
CSVTSPQETQYF	TRBV29-1	TRBJ2-5
CASSYADRRTGLALYNEQFF	TRBV6-2/TRBV6-3	TRBJ2-1
CASRTDRGSGTDTQYF	TRBV12-3/TRBV12-4	TRBJ2-3
CASSFGTPYEAFF	TRBV12-3/TRBV12-4	TRBJ1-1
CASSYGTGVGELFF	TRBV6-5	TRBJ2-2
CASSFIIGTGKETQYF	TRBV28	TRBJ2-5
CASSFGQVAGANVLTF	TRBV7-3	TRBJ2-6
CASSLGNSPYQFF	TRBV28	TRBJ2-1
CASSLQVSSTDTQYF	TRBV11-2	TRBJ2-3
CSVPQGEGEKLFF	TRBV29-1	TRBJ1-4
CASSSRDREAYEQYF	TRBV28	TRBJ2-7
CASSLGIGNIQYF	TRBV4-1	TRBJ2-4
CSAGFVELVGGGGYYNEQFF	TRBV20-1	TRBJ2-1
CASSLRRGLSTDTQYF	TRBV7-2	TRBJ2-3
CASSASGVEQFF	TRBV6-1	TRBJ2-1
CASKGLSGANVLTF	TRBV2	TRBJ2-6
CSARDKASGNNEQFF	TRBV20-1	TRBJ2-1
CAISEGRELGELFF	TRBV10-3	TRBJ2-2
CAISDIGTSGQETQYF	TRBV10-3	TRBJ2-5
CASSYSKVDSYGYTF	TRBV6-6	TRBJ1-2
CASTTADTQYF	TRBV28	TRBJ2-3
CASSSAGQAETQYF	TRBV5-1	TRBJ2-5
CASSSRLAFPDTQYF	TRBV6-5	TRBJ2-3
CASSLGMRETQYF	TRBV7-9	TRBJ2-5